This T cell receptor beta chain derives from a study of blood T cell repertoires in COVID-19. Study context: COVID-19 samples collected from the United States, Italy and Spain covered acute and convalescent phases.

The ends were cut back, 6 bases at V and 5 bases at J, with 15 bases in the middle. The germline gives CDR1 KGHDR, CDR2 SFDVKD. The CDR3 has 15 amino acids. Measured with immunoSEQ multiplex PCR; TCRdb has only the in-frame clones, and not every one. The data contain about 170,000 clones, around four fifths of them singletons. Source material: peripheral blood. The TCR sequence derives from a man in his forties who had recovered from COVID-19. The chain recombines TRBV24-1 with TRBJ2-2; D uncertain. CDR3 DNA: TGTGCCACCAGTCGCGGTGGGTCTGGGACCGGGGAGCTGTTTTTT. Protein product: CATSRGGSGTGELFF.